The clone carrying this T cell receptor (beta chain) was observed a handful of times. Its antigen is currently unknown. Using a J-beta primer mix together with a sample-barcoded 5' primer, a second PCR was run for roughly 6 to 11 cycles. TCRdb processed the 5' RACE reads anew with MiXCR; each CDR3 protein has one entry. The repertoire includes some 690,000 distinct CDR3 sequences, 22% of them detected once, and about 22% sits in the top ten. CDR3 length: 15 residues. Germline V gene data show CDR1 as LNHDA and CDR2 as SQIVND (reference sequence). V was pared by 4 bases and J by 1 base, with 3 bases of the junction left unmatched. This record belongs to a study of blood T cells in healthy people across ages. Study-wide results and limits: Naive T cell percentage by flow cytometry tracked strongly with beta diversity.

Sequencing was done on a sample of blood. This sequence joins TRBV19 and TRBJ2-1; 8 bases map to TRBD1. The clonotype comes from a man between 65 and 85 years old in good health. The DNA of the CDR3 is TGTGCCAGTAGTAACCGGGACAGGTCCTACAATGAGCAGTTCTTC. Its translation is CASSNRDRSYNEQFF.